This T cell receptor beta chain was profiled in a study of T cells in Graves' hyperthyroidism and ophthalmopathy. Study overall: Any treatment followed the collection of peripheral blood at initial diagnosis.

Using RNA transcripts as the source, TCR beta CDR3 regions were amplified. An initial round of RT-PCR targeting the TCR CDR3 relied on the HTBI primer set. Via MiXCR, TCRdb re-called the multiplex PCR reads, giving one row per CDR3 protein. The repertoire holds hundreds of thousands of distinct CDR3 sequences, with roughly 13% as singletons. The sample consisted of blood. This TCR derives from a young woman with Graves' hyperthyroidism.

The CDR3 protein is CASSDPTGTGTYEQYF. The CDR3 nucleotides read TGTGCCAGCAGTGACCCGACCGGGACAGGGACCTACGAGCAGTACTTC. This chain uses TRBV6-1 with TRBJ2-7; 9 positions agree with TRBD1. Looked up from germline, CDR1 is MNHNS and CDR2 is SASEGT. After removal of 3 bases from V and 2 bases from J, the junction contained 8 bases not matched to a gene. CDR3 size: 16 residues.